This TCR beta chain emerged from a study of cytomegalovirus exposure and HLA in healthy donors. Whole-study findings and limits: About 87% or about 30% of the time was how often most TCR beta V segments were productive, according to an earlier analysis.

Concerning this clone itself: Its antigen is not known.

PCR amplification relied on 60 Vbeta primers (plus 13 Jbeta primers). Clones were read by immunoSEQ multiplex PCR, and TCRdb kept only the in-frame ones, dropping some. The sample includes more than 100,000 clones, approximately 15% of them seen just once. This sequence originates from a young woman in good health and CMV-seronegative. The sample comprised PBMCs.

The CDR3 reads CASGLGDRGETGELFF. The DNA of the CDR3 is TGTGCTAGTGGTTTGGGGGACAGGGGGGAGACCGGGGAGCTGTTTTTT. The gene calls are TRBV12-5 and TRBJ2-2, with 11 bases identical to TRBD1. The junction had 3 bases not matched to a gene; V was cut back by 1 base and J by 5 bases. The CDR3 runs to 16 residues. The germline CDR1 and CDR2 sequences are LGHNT and FRNRAP.